The 2 T cell receptor beta chains below were found in one sample sequenced in a study of cytomegalovirus exposure and HLA in healthy donors. 13 Jbeta primers and 60 Vbeta primers were used for the PCR. This table comes from immunoSEQ multiplex PCR, and its TCRdb copy is limited to in-frame clones, with some not included. The sample consists of 150,000 to 200,000 clones, approximately 80% of them appearing once. Sequencing input: PBMCs. These receptors were collected from a woman younger than 30 in good health and CMV-seropositive.

Only one count was recorded for this clone. The chain recombines TRBV27 with TRBJ1-2; D is possibly TRBD1 (5 bases). The CDR3 loop spans 14 amino acids. Between the trimmed V and J ends, which lost 5 bases and 3 bases, there was a span of 13 bases. Germline V gives CDR1 MNHEY, CDR2 SMNVEV (reference sequence). The CDR3 reads CASSPWAGHYGYTF. The DNA for the CDR3 is TGTGCCAGCAGTCCGTGGGCAGGGCACTATGGCTACACCTTC.

The genes are TRBV18 and TRBJ1-2; 7 nucleotides match TRBD1. This CDR3 comprises 14 residues. After removal of 2 bases from V and 7 bases from J, the junction contained 7 bases not matched to a gene. Germline CDR1 and CDR2: KGHSH and LQKENI. DNA of the CDR3: TGTGCCAGCTCACCAGTAGGGGGCGACGGTGGCTACACCTTC. Translating gives CASSPVGGDGGYTF.